This T cell receptor (beta chain) was retrieved from a study of spatial heterogeneity in lung cancer. The overall study: Consistently, beta-chain sequences turned up in larger numbers than alpha-chain sequences did. Findings and limits, study-wide: The study found ubiquitous expanded tumor TCRs in blood more at resection than follow-up.

Documented time point: sample taken at primary tumor resection. From tumor, nontumor lung or frozen PBMC, whole RNA was taken unsorted for sequencing. The donors comprised around 76 untreated early-stage non-small cell lung cancer patients. Every molecule of TCR cDNA had its own unique molecular identifier. TCRdb reprocessed the 5' RACE reads with MiXCR, giving one entry per CDR3 protein. The sample carries some 50,000 distinct CDR3 sequences, 7.5% to 8% recorded once. This clonotype was detected only a few times. Its antigen is still unknown. Here the sequenced sample was PBMCs, taken at surgery. The TCR sequence derives from a female donor with early-stage non-small cell lung cancer.

The CDR3 spells CASSLARGQGTGFQPQHF. CDR3 sequence (DNA): TGTGCCAGCAGTTTAGCGCGGGGACAGGGGACAGGGTTTCAGCCCCAGCATTTT. This sequence joins TRBV12-3 or TRBV12-4 and TRBJ1-5; 10 bases map to TRBD1. The CDR3 loop spans 18 amino acids. Trimming took 0 bases from V and 6 from J; bases not matched to a gene: 11.